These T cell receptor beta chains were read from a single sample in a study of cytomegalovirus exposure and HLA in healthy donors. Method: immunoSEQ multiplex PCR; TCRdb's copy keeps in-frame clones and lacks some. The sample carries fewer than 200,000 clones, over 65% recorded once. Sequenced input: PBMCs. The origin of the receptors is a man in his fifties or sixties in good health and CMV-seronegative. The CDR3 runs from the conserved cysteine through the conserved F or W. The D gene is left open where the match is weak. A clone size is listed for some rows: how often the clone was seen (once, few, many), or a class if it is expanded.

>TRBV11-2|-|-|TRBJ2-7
TGTGCCAGCAGACACACCTTGGGCCGCGAGCAGTACTTC
CASRHTLGREQYF
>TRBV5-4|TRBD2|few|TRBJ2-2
TGTGCCAGCAGCTCGGGACTAGCGGGAATCCCCGGGGAGCTGTTTTTT
CASSSGLAGIPGELFF
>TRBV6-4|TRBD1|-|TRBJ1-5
TGTGCCAGCAGTGTAGAACCGGACAGGGACAATCAGCCCCAGCATTTT
CASSVEPDRDNQPQHF
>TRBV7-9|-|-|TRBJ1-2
TGTGCCAGCAGCCCCCTCGGGGGTGTCGCTGGCTACACCTTC
CASSPLGGVAGYTF
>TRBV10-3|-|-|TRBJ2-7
TGTGCCATCAGTGTGAGTAGGAACAGGGAAGATCCCTACGAGCAGTACTTC
CAISVSRNREDPYEQYF
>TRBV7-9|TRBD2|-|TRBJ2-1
TGTGCCAGCAGCTCTGGGACTAGCGGGGGGGCCCATGAGCAGTTCTTC
CASSSGTSGGAHEQFF
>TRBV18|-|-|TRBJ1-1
TGTGCCAGCTCACCAGGGCAGAACACTGAAGCTTTCTTT
CASSPGQNTEAFF
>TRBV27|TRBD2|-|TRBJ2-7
TGTGCCAGCAGTTTGCCTCCGTTGGCGGGAGTGACCTACGAGCAGTACTTC
CASSLPPLAGVTYEQYF
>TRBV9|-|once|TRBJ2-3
TGTGCCAGCAGCGTAGGAGACGCCGCGTTCGGGACAGATACGCAGTATTTT
CASSVGDAAFGTDTQYF
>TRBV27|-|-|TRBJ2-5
TGTGCCAGCAGTTCCACATCAGGGTCCCAAGAGACCCAGTACTTC
CASSSTSGSQETQYF
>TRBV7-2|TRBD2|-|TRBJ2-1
TGTGCCAGCAGCTTCTTAGGACTAGCGGACAATGAGCAGTTCTTC
CASSFLGLADNEQFF
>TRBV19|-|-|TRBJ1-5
TGTGCCAGTAGTATAGAGGGAGTACTACAGCCCCAGCATTTT
CASSIEGVLQPQHF
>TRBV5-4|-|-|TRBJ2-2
TGTGCCAGCAGCCGGGACTCGGGGATCACCGGGGAGCTGTTTTTT
CASSRDSGITGELFF
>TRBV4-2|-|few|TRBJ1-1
TGTGCCAGCAGCCACGGTCAGGGGTCGAACACTGAAGCTTTCTTT
CASSHGQGSNTEAFF
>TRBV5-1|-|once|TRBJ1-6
TGCGCCAGCAGCCTGGGTATGGCTAATTCACCCCTCCACTTT
CASSLGMANSPLHF
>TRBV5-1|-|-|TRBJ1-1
TGCGCCAGCAGCCCCGGGGGAGACACTGAAGCTTTCTTT
CASSPGGDTEAFF
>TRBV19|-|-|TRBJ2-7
TGTGCAGTCCTCAACCGACTACCTAGCTTGGACGAGCAGTACTTC
CAVLNRLPSLDEQYF
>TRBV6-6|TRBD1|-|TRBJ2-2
TGTGCCAGCAGCGAGGGACAGGGGACTATAGGGGAGCTGTTTTTT
CASSEGQGTIGELFF
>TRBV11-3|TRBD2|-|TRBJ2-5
TGTGCCAGCAGCTTAGGTTCTAGCGGCCCCACAGCGACCCAGTACTTC
CASSLGSSGPTATQYF
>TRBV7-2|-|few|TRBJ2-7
TGTGCCAGCAGCCCGAGTTTTCTCCACGAGCAGTACTTC
CASSPSFLHEQYF
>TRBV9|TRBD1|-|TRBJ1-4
TGTGCCAGCAGCGTAGAGGGACAGGCTAATGAAAAACTGTTTTTT
CASSVEGQANEKLFF
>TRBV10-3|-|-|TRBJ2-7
TGTGCCATCAGTGATAACTACGAGCAGTACTTC
CAISDNYEQYF
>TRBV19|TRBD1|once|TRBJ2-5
TGTGCCAGTAGTGCGGGACAGGGGGCAGGAGAGACCCAGTACTTC
CASSAGQGAGETQYF
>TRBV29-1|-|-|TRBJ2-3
TGCAGCGCGGGCGGACTGCAGGCTGTGGGGGATACGCAGTATTTT
CSAGGLQAVGDTQYF